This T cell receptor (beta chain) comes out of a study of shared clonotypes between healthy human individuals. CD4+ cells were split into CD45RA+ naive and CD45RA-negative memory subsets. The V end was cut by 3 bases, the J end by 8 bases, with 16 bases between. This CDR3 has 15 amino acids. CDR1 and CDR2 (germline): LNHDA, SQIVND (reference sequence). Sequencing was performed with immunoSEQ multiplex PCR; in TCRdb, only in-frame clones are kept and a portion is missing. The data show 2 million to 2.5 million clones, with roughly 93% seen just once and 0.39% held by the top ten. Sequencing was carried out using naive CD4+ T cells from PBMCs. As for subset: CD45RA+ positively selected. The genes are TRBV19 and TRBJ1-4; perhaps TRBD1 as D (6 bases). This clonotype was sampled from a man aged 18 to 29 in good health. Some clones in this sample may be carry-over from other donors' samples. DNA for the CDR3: TGTGCCAGTAGTATGGCGAGGGGGAAAGGGGAAAAACTGTTTTTT. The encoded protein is CASSMARGKGEKLFF.